In its sample, the clone carrying this T cell receptor (beta chain) was seen a few times. This sample is drawn from a study of T-cell reconstitution after alpha-beta-depleted transplantation in children. The CDR3 sequence is 15 residues long. CDR1 and CDR2 (germline): SGHAT, FQNNGV. V was shortened by 1 base and J by 5 bases, with 12 bases between the two germline ends. TCRbeta library construction was performed incorporating unique molecular identifiers. TCRdb ran MiXCR on the PCR reads and lists one entry per CDR3 protein. The repertoire consists of about 20,000 distinct CDR3 sequences, with over 10% occurring once and the leading ten covering 35%.

Sample: PBMCs, mostly from graft donor cells, taken 60 days after TCRalphabeta/CD19-depleted stem cell transplant. The chain uses TRBV11-2 and TRBJ2-1; D is uncertain. This sequence was found in a female patient between 2 and 15 years old who had a stem cell transplant for congenital amegakaryocytic thrombocytopenia, so the T cells may come from the graft donor. DNA for the CDR3: TGTGCCAGCAGCTTAGTTAACCAGCTTAACAATGAGCAGTTCTTC. Translated, it gives CASSLVNQLNNEQFF. The whole variable domain, remainder taken from reference TRBV11-2 and TRBJ2-1, is EAGVAQSPRYKIIEKRQSVAFWCNPISGHATLYWYQQILGQGPKLLIQFQNNGVVDDSQLPKDRFSAERLKGVDSTLKIQPAKLEDSAVYLCASSLVNQLNNEQFFGPGTRLTVL.